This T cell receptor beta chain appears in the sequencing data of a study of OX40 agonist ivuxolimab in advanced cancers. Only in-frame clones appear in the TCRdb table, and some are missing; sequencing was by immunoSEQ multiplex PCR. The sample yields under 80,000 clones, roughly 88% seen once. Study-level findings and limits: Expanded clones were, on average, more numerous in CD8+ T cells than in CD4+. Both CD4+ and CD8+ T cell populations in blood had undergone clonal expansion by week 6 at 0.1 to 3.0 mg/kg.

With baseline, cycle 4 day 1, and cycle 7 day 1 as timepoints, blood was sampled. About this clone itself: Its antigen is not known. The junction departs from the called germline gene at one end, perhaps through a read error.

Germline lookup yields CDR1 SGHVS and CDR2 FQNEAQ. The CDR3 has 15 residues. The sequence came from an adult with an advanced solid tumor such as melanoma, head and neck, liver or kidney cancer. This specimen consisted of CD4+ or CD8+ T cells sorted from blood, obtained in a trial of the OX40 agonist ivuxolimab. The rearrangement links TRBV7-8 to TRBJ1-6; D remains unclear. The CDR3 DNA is TGTGCCAGCAGCTTAGGAGGGCTGATAAATTCATCCCTCCACTTT. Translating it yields CASSLGGLINSSLHF.